What follows are 2 T cell receptor beta chains derived from one specimen sequenced in a study of a mutant IDH1 vaccine in newly diagnosed glioma. Clones were read by immunoSEQ multiplex PCR, and TCRdb kept only the in-frame ones, dropping some. The data contain over 30,000 clones, about four fifths of them singletons. Time point reported: baseline, week 1 (first vaccination visit). Treatment of the sample: pre-vaccination baseline after standard-of-care therapy. The material was peripheral blood mononuclear cells (PBMCs), obtained from a glioma patient treated with radiotherapy, temozolomide or both. All receptors derive from a man aged 45-65 years with glioma. Some clones in this sample may be carry-over from other donors' samples.

The chain has TRBV15 and TRBJ2-5; TRBD1 or TRBD2 may be the D gene (5 bases each). With 0 bases removed from V and 5 bases from J, the gap between germline ends came to 19 bases. CDR1 and CDR2 from the germline V gene are LNHNV and YYDKDF (reference sequence). This CDR3 is 17 amino acids long. The CDR3 sequence is CATSRDRGPASAETQYF. The CDR3 DNA reads TGTGCCACCAGCAGAGACCGGGGACCCGCTTCGGCGGAGACCCAGTACTTC. The whole variable domain, remainder taken from reference TRBV15 and TRBJ2-5, is DAMVIQNPRYQVTQFGKPVTLSCSQTLNHNVMYWYQQKSSQAPKLLFHYYDKDFNNEADTPDNFQSRRPNTSFCFLDIRSPGLGDTAMYLCATSRDRGPASAETQYFGPGTRLLVL.

The chain links TRBV7-9 to TRBJ2-7; 9 bases line up with TRBD1. V shed 5 bases and J 5 bases; nucleotides not matched to a gene: 16. The CDR3 covers 17 residues. Germline V gives CDR1 SEHNR, CDR2 FQNEAQ (reference sequence). The CDR3 loop is CASSPGDGTGTFDEQYF. As DNA, the CDR3 is TGTGCCAGCAGCCCGGGGGACGGGACAGGGACCTTCGACGAGCAGTACTTC.